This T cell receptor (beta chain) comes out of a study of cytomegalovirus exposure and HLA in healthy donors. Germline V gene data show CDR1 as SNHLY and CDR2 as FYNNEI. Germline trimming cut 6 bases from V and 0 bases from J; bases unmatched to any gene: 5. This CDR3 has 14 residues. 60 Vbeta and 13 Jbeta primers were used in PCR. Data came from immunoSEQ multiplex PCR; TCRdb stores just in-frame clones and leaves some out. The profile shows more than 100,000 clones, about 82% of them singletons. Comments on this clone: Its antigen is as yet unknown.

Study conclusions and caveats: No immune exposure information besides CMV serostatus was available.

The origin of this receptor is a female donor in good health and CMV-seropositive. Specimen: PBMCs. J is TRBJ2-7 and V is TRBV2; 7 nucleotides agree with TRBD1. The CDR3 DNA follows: TGTGCCAGCAGCCGGGACAGCTTCTCCTACGAGCAGTACTTC. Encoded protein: CASSRDSFSYEQYF. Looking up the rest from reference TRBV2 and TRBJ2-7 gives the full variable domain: EPEVTQTPSHQVTQMGQEVILRCVPISNHLYFYWYRQILGQKVEFLVSFYNNEISEKSEIFDDQFSVERPDGSNFTLKIRSTKLEDSAMYFCASSRDSFSYEQYFGPGTRLTVT.